This T cell receptor (beta chain) stems from a study of blood T cell repertoires in COVID-19. As for the study in general: The United States, Italy and Spain supplied acute and convalescent COVID-19 samples. From T cells, B-cell-depleted T cells, or PBMCs came the material, which was cDNA or gDNA.

Followed over time, Seattle patients had been enrolled while infection was active. The CDR3 extends over 12 amino acids. Trimming left V 3 bases short and J 3 bases short, with 4 bases between. In the study's own analysis: Amplification with reference gene primers provided the estimates of nucleated cell counts. The assay was immunoSEQ multiplex PCR, and TCRdb's table has in-frame clones only and misses some. V and J calls and clone size are copied from that table; D and trimming were computed from the DNA. The profile shows 390,000 or so clones, approximately 89% of them singletons. This TCR was sampled from a woman between 25 and 40 years old with COVID-19, enrolled during active disease. Sequenced: peripheral blood. This chain connects TRBV12-3 or TRBV12-4 to TRBJ2-3, with no clear D. The CDR3 DNA reads as TGTGCCAGCAGTTTTGCGACAGATACGCAGTATTTT. Translating gives CASSFATDTQYF.